The T cell receptor beta chain under discussion was sequenced for a study of response to subunit inactivated influenza vaccine. This clonotype has more than one count but fewer than ten. Germline V gene sequence: CDR1 DFQATT, CDR2 SNEGSKA (reference sequence). V was clipped by 3 bases and J by 0 bases, with 11 bases between them. The CDR3 is 14 amino acids. TCRdb analysed the RT-PCR reads with MiXCR anew, one entry per CDR3 protein. Of under 550,000 distinct CDR3 sequences in the sample, 7.6% were seen once. Sample: PBMCs from blood, taken around 25 months after vaccination. The chain joins TRBV20-1 to TRBJ2-5; no definite D call. The receptor was isolated from a man aged 50 to 69 who received an inactivated influenza vaccine. In nucleotides, the CDR3 is TGCAGTGCTAGGTCCATCCAGTACCAAGAGACCCAGTACTTC. Residues: CSARSIQYQETQYF.